This TCR beta chain was sequenced for a study of blood T cell repertoires in COVID-19. Background on the study: From T cells, B-cell-depleted T cells, or PBMCs came the material, which was cDNA or gDNA.

CDR1 is SGDLS and CDR2 is YYNGEE in the germline V gene. Trimming took off 4 bases at V and 4 bases at J, with 14 bases between the two ends. The CDR3 has 14 amino acids. Everyone who took part was roughly 18 to 89 years old, and they came from 20 to 25 US areas. Donors were grouped by their self-reported clinical history. Authors' methods: How many nucleated cells were present was estimated from reference gene primer amplification. Sequencing used immunoSEQ multiplex PCR; TCRdb keeps in-frame clones, though not all of them. V and J calls plus clone size are reproduced from that table; the DNA served to infer D and trimming. Found here are around 200,000 clones, roughly 90% of them singletons; the top ten hold approximately 3.1%.

The rearrangement uses TRBV9 and TRBJ1-2; TRBD1 is a possible D gene (6 bases). This clonotype originated in a woman aged 45-65 years in a cohort exposed to, infected with or recovered from COVID-19 (not recorded which). The sample was PBMCs or T cells enriched from blood (not recorded which). This CDR3 is CASSPGDNLYGYTF. As DNA, the CDR3 is TGTGCCAGCAGCCCCGGGGACAACCTCTATGGCTACACCTTC. The full variable domain, rest sourced from reference TRBV9 and TRBJ1-2, is DSGVTQTPKHLITATGQRVTLRCSPRSGDLSVYWYQQSLDQGLQFLIQYYNGEERAKGNILERFSAQQFPDLHSELNLSSLELGDSALYFCASSPGDNLYGYTFGSGTRLTVV.